The clone carrying this T cell receptor beta chain is a singleton in its sample. The target antigen is unknown. This sample is part of a study of shared clonotypes between healthy human individuals. Study in general: Three plates were used per donor for CD4 naive, three for CD4 memory, two for CD8 naive and one for CD8 memory. Study-wide results and caveats: Generation probabilities of non-shared clonotypes were lower (relative to those shared by all four donors). Estimated richness values were generally larger in naive subsets than in memory subsets.

Naive CD8 cells, CD45RO-negative and positively selected for CCR7, excluded terminally differentiated effector memory CD45RA+ cells. The repertoire was sequenced with immunoSEQ multiplex PCR; TCRdb's copy has only in-frame clones and lacks some. The table lists roughly 1,800,000 clones, about 95% of them singletons. This CDR3 has 15 residues. V shed 2 bases, J shed 6 bases, and the junction held 10 bases outside the gene matches. Germline V gene lookup returns CDR1 GTSNPN and CDR2 SVGIG (reference sequence). The clonotype comes from a man younger than 35 in good health. Sequenced: naive CD8+ T cells sorted from blood. The chain couples TRBV30 to TRBJ2-1; 7 bases are a match to TRBD2. The CDR3 loop reads CAWSTTSPGGNEQFF. The DNA for the CDR3 is TGTGCCTGGAGTACCACCTCTCCGGGGGGCAATGAGCAGTTCTTC.